The 28 T cell receptor beta chains in this list originate from one sample, sequenced in a study of regulatory T cells in long-lasting Graves disease. Indicated time point: newly diagnosed GD, antithyroid drugs for less than 3 months. Following extraction of RNA from PBMCs, that RNA was used to make the TCR library. TCR beta libraries were built with iRepertoire HTBI primers and Arm-PCR of CDR3 regions. A single record per CDR3 protein comes from TCRdb applying MiXCR to the multiplex PCR reads. The table lists 400,000 to 500,000 distinct CDR3 sequences, 11% to 15% of them singletons. A further study also used this sample, focusing on T cells in Graves' hyperthyroidism and ophthalmopathy.

This specimen was peripheral blood mononuclear cells (PBMCs), taken at new diagnosis, from a patient treated with antithyroid drugs. Receptors originate from a woman between 45 and 65 years old with Graves disease.

This chain uses TRBV28 with TRBJ2-7, with D possibly TRBD1 on 5 matching bases. This CDR3 is 15 amino acids long. Germline assignment: CDR1 MDHEN and CDR2 SYDVKM. Trimming removed 8 bases from V and 6 bases from J, with 23 bases in between. The CDR3 is CASEGALSGRIEQYF. In DNA form, the CDR3 reads TGTGCCAGCGAAGGGGCCCTATCGGGCCGCATCGAGCAGTACTTC. The full variable domain, with the rest looked up from reference TRBV28 and TRBJ2-7, is DVKVTQSSRYLVKRTGEKVFLECVQDMDHENMFWYRQDPGLGLRLIYFSYDVKMKEKGDIPEGYSVSREKKERFSLILESASTNQTSMYLCASEGALSGRIEQYFGPGTRLTVT.

This clonotype was seen ten or more times. This rearrangement joins TRBV7-8 to TRBJ2-7; either TRBD1 or TRBD2 may supply D (5 bases each). V shed 2 bases and J shed 0 bases, with 11 bases lying between them. Germline CDR1 SGHVS, CDR2 FQNEAQ. This CDR3 is built from 15 residues. This CDR3 reads CASSLLGADSYEQYF. The CDR3 coding sequence is TGTGCCAGCAGCTTACTCGGGGCCGACTCCTACGAGCAGTACTTC.

This clonotype was detected many times. The chain has TRBV11-2 and TRBJ2-1; 9 bases fit TRBD2. This CDR3 comprises 20 residues. Germline V CDR1 and CDR2: SGHAT, FQNNGV. J lost 5 bases, V lost 2 bases, and 19 bases had no gene match. The CDR3 sequence: CASSLREGLALLGKNNEQFF. In DNA form, the CDR3 reads TGTGCCAGCAGCTTAAGGGAGGGACTAGCCCTCTTAGGAAAGAACAATGAGCAGTTCTTC.

This clonotype was observed at least ten times. This may arise from a read error, as a much more abundant clone is one base away. V usage is TRBV2 and J usage is TRBJ2-1, with 10 bases that match TRBD2. Looked up from germline, CDR1 is SNHLY and CDR2 is FYNNEI. This CDR3 is 15 amino acids long. CDR3 DNA sequence: TGTGCCAACAGTGAGCGGGAGGGCAGCTTGCATGAGCAGTTCTTC. The encoded protein is CANSEREGSLHEQFF.

The chain is built from TRBV19 and TRBJ2-2, with D hard to call. CDR1 and CDR2 from the germline V gene are LNHDA and SQIVND (reference sequence). Trimming pared 7 bases from V and 6 bases from J, leaving 15 bases between. The CDR3 is 14 residues long. CDR3 bases: TGTGCCAGTACCGCCGAACTCAGCTCCGGGGAGCTGTTTTTT. This encodes CASTAELSSGELFF.

This clonotype was observed many times. The chain links TRBV5-6 to TRBJ2-3; possible D gene TRBD1, 5 bases. The V and J ends lost 0 bases and 0 bases respectively, with 11 bases between them. CDR3 length: 16 amino acids. From germline, CDR1 is SGHDT and CDR2 YYEEEE. The CDR3 is CASSLANRGSTDTQYF. The DNA of the CDR3 is TGTGCCAGCAGCTTGGCCAATAGGGGCAGCACAGATACGCAGTATTTT. The variable domain in full, with the rest retrieved from reference TRBV5-6 and TRBJ2-3, is DAGVTQSPTHLIKTRGQQVTLRCSPKSGHDTVSWYQQALGQGPQFIFQYYEEEERQRGNFPDRFSGHQFPNYSSELNVNALLLGDSALYLCASSLANRGSTDTQYFGPGTRLTVL.

In regard to this clonotype: A far more abundant clone sits one base away, making this likely a read error. The rearrangement links TRBV7-9 to TRBJ2-3, with 10 nucleotides matching TRBD2. The CDR3 contains 15 residues. Germline CDR1 reads SEHNR; CDR2 reads FQNEAQ (reference sequence). V dropped 3 bases and J dropped 4; count of bases not matched to a gene: 4. The CDR3 nucleotides read TGTGCCAGCAGCTTCGGGACTAGCGACGCAGATACGCAGTATTTT. Protein: CASSFGTSDADTQYF.

The rearrangement links TRBV4-2 to TRBJ2-1, with 9 positions matching TRBD2. The CDR3 sequence is 16 residues long. J gave up 9 bases and V 2 bases, and 11 bases lay outside the gene matches. CDR1 and CDR2 (germline): LGHNA, YNFKEQ. The CDR3 DNA reads as TGTGCCAGCAGCCAACCACAGGGACTAGCTGGCCCTGAGCAGTTCTTC. It codes for CASSQPQGLAGPEQFF.

This clonotype showed up many times. The CDR3 is CASSERRAGSGNTIYF. CDR3 nucleotides: TGTGCCAGCAGTGAACGGAGGGCTGGATCTGGAAACACCATATATTTT. This chain uses TRBV2 with TRBJ1-3; no clear D gene. Trimming pared 2 bases from V and 1 base from J, leaving 12 bases between. The CDR3 runs 16 residues. Germline assignment: CDR1 SNHLY and CDR2 FYNNEI.

In its sample, this clonotype was seen many times. This chain uses TRBV5-1 with TRBJ1-1, with D perhaps matching TRBD1 (5 bases). Trimming shortened V by 0 bases and J by 4 bases, and 16 bases separated the two germline ends. The CDR3 has 16 amino acids. CDR1 is SGHRS, CDR2 YFSETQ, per germline. CDR3 coding DNA: TGCGCCAGCAGCTTGGTACCGGTCGGGAGGGGCACTGAAGCTTTCTTT. Encoded protein: CASSLVPVGRGTEAFF.

This clonotype was picked up a small number of times. The chain couples TRBV7-3 to TRBJ2-2, with unresolved D. Germline V gene lookup returns CDR1 SGHTA and CDR2 FQGTGA. This CDR3 comprises 14 residues. Trimming removed 0 bases from V and 6 bases from J, with 8 bases in between. CDR3 sequence reads: CASSLTSSSGELFF. In nucleotides, the CDR3 is TGTGCCAGCAGCTTAACGTCTAGTTCCGGGGAGCTGTTTTTT.

This clonotype has a handful of counts. The chain joins TRBV18 to TRBJ2-7; no firm D call. CDR1 and CDR2 from the germline V gene are KGHSH and LQKENI. This CDR3 contains 15 residues. Between the trimmed V and J ends, which lost 2 bases and 6 bases, there was a span of 17 bases. This CDR3 is CASSPASLGSGEQYF. The CDR3 DNA reads TGTGCCAGCTCACCAGCCTCTTTGGGTTCCGGCGAGCAGTACTTC.

This clonotype was observed many times. The CDR3 sequence: CASSIAGVTTDTQYF. CDR3 in DNA: TGCGCCAGCAGCATAGCGGGAGTGACCACAGATACGCAGTATTTT. The chain links TRBV10-2 to TRBJ2-3; the match to TRBD2 covers 9 bases. The CDR3 runs 15 residues. V lost 6 bases to trimming and J lost 2 bases; unmatched junction nucleotides: 6. Germline values: CDR1 WSHSY, CDR2 SAAADI.

A word on this clonotype: This is likely a read error, given that the CDR3 carries no conserved phenylalanine or tryptophan at its end. The CDR3 loop reads CSVNDPFQETQYL. As DNA, the CDR3 is TGCAGCGTTAATGACCCGTTCCAAGAGACCCAGTACCTC. The chain has TRBV29-1 and TRBJ2-5; D remains unclear. V lost 5 bases and J lost 1, with 11 bases in between. CDR1 and CDR2 (germline): SQVTM, ANQGSEA. There are 13 residues in the CDR3.

Comments on this clonotype: It may be a read error: a sequence one base away is much more abundant. V is TRBV12-3 or TRBV12-4 and J is TRBJ1-1; D ambiguous. This CDR3 region has 14 residues. This CDR3 is CDSGAESGAAEAFF. As DNA, the CDR3 is TGTGACAGCGGCGCTGAATCTGGCGCTGCTGAAGCTTTCTTT.

The chain uses TRBV29-1 and TRBJ1-2, with TRBD1 identical over 9 bases. The CDR3 is made up of 13 amino acids. V trimming: 4 bases; J trimming: 7 bases; junction bases outside the gene matches: 7. The germline V gene encodes CDR1 SQVTM and CDR2 ANQGSEA. CDR3 in amino acids: CSVAGDRVIGYTF. Written as DNA, the CDR3 is TGCAGCGTTGCAGGGGACAGGGTGATTGGCTACACCTTC.

This clonotype was observed a few times. The chain links TRBV27 to TRBJ2-1; D is perhaps TRBD1 or TRBD2 (6 bases each). Looked up from germline, CDR1 is MNHEY and CDR2 is SMNVEV (reference sequence). Trimming took 6 bases from V and 1 from J, leaving 16 bases between them. CDR3 length equals 16 residues. CDR3 amino acids: CASRVGGGGSYNEQFF. CDR3 DNA: TGTGCCAGCAGGGTTGGCGGAGGGGGGTCCTACAATGAGCAGTTCTTC.

This clonotype has ten or more counts. This rearrangement joins TRBV12-3 or TRBV12-4 to TRBJ2-1; D is undetermined. CDR3 length: 12 amino acids. The V gene lost 3 bases and the J gene lost 8 bases, with 8 bases spanning the gap. In DNA form, the CDR3 reads TGTGCCAGCAGTTTCGGACGAGATGAGCAGTTCTTC. This encodes CASSFGRDEQFF.

This chain links TRBV5-1 with TRBJ2-5; D perhaps matches TRBD1 (6 bases). The CDR3 sequence is 14 residues long. Trimming took off 3 bases at V and 3 bases at J, with 12 bases between the two ends. Germline V CDR1 and CDR2: SGHRS, YFSETQ. CDR3 in DNA: TGCGCCAGCAGCTGGGGGACAAGTAAAGAGACCCAGTACTTC. Translation: CASSWGTSKETQYF.

This clonotype was recorded many times. This rearrangement joins TRBV28 to TRBJ2-1, with 7 bases identical to TRBD1. The germline gives CDR1 MDHEN, CDR2 SYDVKM. The trim removed 4 bases at V and 0 bases at J, leaving 6 bases unmatched. The CDR3 runs to 16 residues. The CDR3 protein is CASSSGQVSSYNEQFF. For the CDR3, the DNA is TGTGCCAGCAGTTCCGGACAGGTTAGCTCCTACAATGAGCAGTTCTTC.

This clonotype occurred many times. V and J are TRBV11-2 and TRBJ1-2; D remains unclear. Trimming shortened V by 2 bases and J by 4 bases, and 11 bases separated the two germline ends. The CDR3 has 14 residues. Germline V gene data show CDR1 as SGHAT and CDR2 as FQNNGV. The CDR3 nucleotides are TGTGCCAGCAGCTTACAGCCGACTCCCTATGGCTACACCTTC. It is translated as CASSLQPTPYGYTF. Supplemented by reference TRBV11-2 and TRBJ1-2, the full variable domain reads EAGVAQSPRYKIIEKRQSVAFWCNPISGHATLYWYQQILGQGPKLLIQFQNNGVVDDSQLPKDRFSAERLKGVDSTLKIQPAKLEDSAVYLCASSLQPTPYGYTFGSGTRLTVV.

This clonotype was counted many times. The chain has TRBV27 and TRBJ2-4; no firm D call. The ends were cut back, 5 bases at V and 4 bases at J, with 12 bases in the middle. This CDR3 has 14 residues. Germline CDR1 reads MNHEY; CDR2 reads SMNVEV (reference sequence). The CDR3 sequence: CASSGSREKNIQYF. The CDR3 DNA reads TGTGCCAGCAGTGGGTCCAGAGAAAAAAACATTCAGTACTTC.

The sample holds many counts of this clonotype. The genes are TRBV14 and TRBJ1-1; D gene uncertain. The V end was cut by 2 bases, the J end by 0 bases, with 4 bases between. Germline lookup yields CDR1 SGHDN and CDR2 FVKESK. The CDR3 runs to 13 residues. The chain's CDR3 is CASSQLLNTEAFF. The CDR3 DNA is TGTGCCAGCAGCCAACTTCTGAACACTGAAGCTTTCTTT. Variable domain in full (rest from reference TRBV14 and TRBJ1-1): EAGVTQFPSHSVIEKGQTVTLRCDPISGHDNLYWYRRVMGKEIKFLLHFVKESKQDESGMPNNRFLAERTGGTYSTLKVQPAELEDSGVYFCASSQLLNTEAFFGQGTRLTVV.

Note on this clonotype: Just one base apart from a much larger clone, this may be a read error. The V gene is TRBV7-6, the J gene TRBJ2-4, with a possible D match to TRBD2 (5 bases). The J call could be wrong; TRBJ2-3 is a better fit for the DNA end. Germline lookup yields CDR1 SGHVS and CDR2 FNYEAQ. The CDR3 is 15 residues long. CDR3 nucleotides: TGTGCCAGCAGCTTAGCGGCGGGTAGCACAAATGCGCAGTATTTT. The encoded protein is CASSLAAGSTNAQYF.

This clonotype was seen many times. The CDR3 loop reads CASSPPMAPNNEQFF. The CDR3 nucleotides read TGTGCCAGCTCACCACCGATGGCACCGAACAATGAGCAGTTCTTC. The chain uses TRBV18 and TRBJ2-1; D remains unclear. From germline, CDR1 is KGHSH and CDR2 LQKENI. Trimming shortened V by 0 bases and J by 5 bases, and 11 bases separated the two germline ends. There are 15 residues in the CDR3.

This clonotype was seen a handful of times. CDR3 DNA: TGTGCCAGTAGTATAGTCCAGGGACTCTCCTACGAGCAGTACTTC. This encodes CASSIVQGLSYEQYF. This chain links TRBV19 with TRBJ2-7; D is perhaps TRBD2 (6 bases). V was trimmed by 1 base and J by 0 bases, leaving 10 bases between them. Germline assignment: CDR1 LNHDA and CDR2 SQIVND (reference sequence). The CDR3 totals 15 residues.

The sample holds a few counts of this clonotype. The gene calls are TRBV7-8 and TRBJ2-2, with D maybe TRBD1 (5 bases). The CDR3 loop spans 16 amino acids. Germline loops: CDR1 SGHVS, CDR2 FQNEAQ. Trimming removed 7 bases at V and 3 bases at J, with 18 bases between. CDR3 sequence (DNA): TGTGCCAGCACCAGCAGCCGAACAGGTGACACCGGGGAGCTGTTTTTT. This sequence encodes CASTSSRTGDTGELFF.

This clonotype appeared many times. The chain couples TRBV9 to TRBJ2-3; TRBD2 matches 7 bases. This CDR3 is built from 14 residues. V lost 3 bases to trimming and J lost 3 bases; unmatched junction nucleotides: 4. Germline CDR1 and CDR2: SGDLS and YYNGEE. CDR3 coding DNA: TGTGCCAGCAGCGCCGCAGCGGGGACAGATACGCAGTATTTT. This translates into CASSAAAGTDTQYF.